This section outlines one TCR beta chain sequence together with its context. Once RNA had been extracted, it was reverse transcribed into cDNA to act as the sequencing template. Measured with immunoSEQ multiplex PCR; TCRdb has only the in-frame clones, and not every one. The sample carries about 150,000 clones, about three fifths recorded once. These data belong to a study of CD8+ T cells in alopecia areata. Trimming cost V 4 bases and J 5 bases; bases outside gene matches: 14. The CDR3 loop spans 17 amino acids. The germline gives CDR1 SGHDN, CDR2 FVKESK. This sequence originates from a human donor with alopecia areata. Source: CD4+ T cells sorted from blood, taken at week 0. The rearrangement uses TRBV14 and TRBJ2-3; 8 bases fit TRBD2. CDR3 protein: CASSLGGSSGVRDTQYF. In DNA, the CDR3 is TGTGCCAGCAGCCTCGGAGGTAGTAGCGGGGTGAGAGATACGCAGTATTTT.